This T cell receptor beta chain was recorded in a study of blood T cell repertoires in COVID-19. Study-wide background: From the United States, Italy and Spain came samples of acute and convalescent COVID-19. From T cells, B-cell-depleted T cells, or PBMCs came the material, which was cDNA or gDNA.

Germline assignment: CDR1 GTSNPN and CDR2 SVGIG (reference sequence). The ends were cut back, 3 bases at V and 6 bases at J, with 11 bases in the middle. CDR3 length: 13 amino acids. Original processing methods: Researchers report that nucleated cell counts were estimated from reference gene primer amplification. Repertoires were generated with immunoSEQ multiplex PCR, while TCRdb's copy carries only in-frame clones and drops some. V, J and clone size are those of that table, while D and trimming were read from the DNA. Of roughly 80,000 clones detected, roughly 80% appear once; the ten largest clones hold roughly 12%.

The V call is TRBV30, the J call TRBJ2-2; D is possibly TRBD2 (5 bases). The sequencing sample was made of peripheral blood. The sequence derives from an elderly man with acute or convalescent COVID-19. This chain's CDR3 is CAWRETSPGELFF. CDR3 coding DNA: TGTGCCTGGAGAGAAACTAGTCCCGGGGAGCTGTTTTTT.